Listed below are T cell receptor beta chains from one sample, sequenced in a study of response to subunit inactivated influenza vaccine. TCRdb passed the RT-PCR reads through MiXCR, listing each CDR3 protein once. The sample contains some 640,000 distinct CDR3 sequences, around 14% of which appear only once. Material: PBMCs from blood, obtained approximately 15 days before vaccination. The receptors here all came from a middle-aged man who received an inactivated influenza vaccine. Each CDR3 is given with its conserved first and last residue.

V: TRBV12-3/TRBV12-4; J: TRBJ1-5; CDR3: CASSFGQGGHQPQHF
V: TRBV30; J: TRBJ2-7; CDR3: CAWSSGGYEQYF
V: TRBV28; J: TRBJ2-1; CDR3: CASSFALAGSYNEQFF
V: TRBV7-2; J: TRBJ2-1; CDR3: CASSWGGSSGEQFF
V: TRBV7-6; J: TRBJ1-1; CDR3: CASSLGGSRAFF
V: TRBV12-3/TRBV12-4; J: TRBJ1-2; CDR3: CASSLTHRANYGYTF
V: TRBV12-3/TRBV12-4; J: TRBJ1-1; CDR3: CASTFSEGVMGTEAFF
V: TRBV29-1; J: TRBJ2-2; CDR3: CSVGAGAYTGELFF
V: TRBV2; J: TRBJ2-3; CDR3: CASRGLVSTDTQYF
V: TRBV18; J: TRBJ1-1; CDR3: CASKQGAYTEAFF